This T cell receptor (beta chain) was observed in a study of cytomegalovirus exposure and HLA in healthy donors (TCRdb year 2017). With regard to the full study: According to an earlier analysis of a few hundred of the donors, roughly 180 million T cells yielded 90 million to 140 million unique TCR beta sequences and 276 Gb of sequence data. An early release that covered about 640 HLA-typed donors contained approximately 300 gigabases of sequencing data and 65 million to 100 million unique TCR sequences. The genetic ancestry cluster associated with self-reported Caucasian donors included over 65% of the roughly 400 genotyped donors. The aim of the study was to test whether cataloging public T cell receptors could identify signatures of past pathogen exposure. The study used immunosequencing to profile the T cell repertoires of under 700 subjects and linked those repertoires to cytomegalovirus serostatus. Along with the roughly 700-subject first cohort, a separate validation cohort of roughly 110 different subjects was used. The study combined high-throughput TCR immunosequencing, statistical association of individual TCRs with disease status, and machine learning to predict cytomegalovirus infection status. In a later analysis, previously published TCR beta repertoires from 666 donors were re-analyzed and high-resolution HLA genotyping was added so that TCR occurrence patterns could be studied. Rather than using new phenotypic data, the later analysis identified candidate immune exposures from TCR beta sequences and from how often those sequences occurred across donors. An earlier analysis of some 500 of the donors used high-throughput TCR beta sequencing to judge whether each TCR beta V gene segment behaved as functional or pseudogenic. Donor age, sex, ethnicity and CMV serostatus were compiled alongside the repertoire data. A later genetic analysis used genome-wide SNP genotypes for about three fifths of the 666 donors, treating that subset as a discovery cohort. All discovery cohort repertoires had been generated using a single sequencing platform. Class I and class II HLA loci were covered by the typing at four-digit resolution. Typing coverage differed by locus: A, B, C, DRB1 and DQB1 were typed in roughly 620-630 donors, DQA1 in 522, DPA1 in approximately 600, and DPB1 in 400 to 480. Because of strong linkage in the cohort, a handful of DR-DQ haplotypes were treated as single units for association and clustering. Among 300 to 500 genotyped donors of the cohort, an average of around 240,000 unique TCR beta nucleotide sequences was sequenced per donor, of which about 19% were non-productive.

Points on this clone: What antigen it recognizes has not been identified. No base qualities exist here, and no much larger clone lies one base off it.

From the cysteine through the phenylalanine, the CDR3 covers 15 amino acids. The CDR3 DNA has 45 bases and is translated from base 1. V is cut back by 0 bases and J by 5 bases, with 7 bases in the junction unmatched. CDR1 is given as LGHNA and CDR2 as YSLEER, both from the germline V gene. The cohort was made up of approximately 670 healthy bone marrow donors. All cohort members were sampled while nominally healthy, although unrecorded immune exposures were likely present. The donor tested CMV seropositive and was one of the 289 seropositive cohort members. Each donor provided a peripheral blood sample, and peripheral blood mononuclear cells were used for TCR beta sequencing. The Qiagen DNeasy Blood Extraction Kit was used to extract genomic DNA from the blood cell samples. Library preparation was by the immunoSEQ multiplex PCR assay. A mixture of 60 forward primers for TCR Vbeta segments and 13 reverse primers for TCR Jbeta segments was used in the multiplex PCR. The CDR3 region of rearranged TCR beta genes was amplified from genomic DNA with a multiplex PCR assay. Amplified TCR beta libraries were sequenced as 87-base-pair reads on the Illumina HiSeq System. As for how the authors treated the data: A later analysis tallied roughly 80 million unique TCR beta chains across the 600 to 700 repertoires, and 10 million to 11 million of those chains were shared by two or more donors. A nearest-neighbor algorithm error-corrected the raw reads and collapsed the reads into unique sequences, merging closely related sequences to remove PCR and sequencing errors. V, D and J gene segments were assigned by aligning CDR3 sequences to IMGT reference sequences. For a sequence to be retained, a match of at least six nucleotides was required to both a V gene segment and a J gene segment. Rearrangements were classified as productive when the CDR3 lacked stop codons and remained in frame with V and J, and all other rearrangements were classified as non-productive. CDR3 was defined according to IMGT convention as the region running from the second conserved V-encoded cysteine to the conserved J-encoded phenylalanine. Sequences without an unambiguous match to a single V gene segment were excluded from the earlier analysis of several hundred of the donors. In an earlier analysis of approximately 610 of the donors, V segments were called functional above 56.7% productive rearrangements and were called segregating when the between-donor standard deviation exceeded 5%. A statistical classification framework was developed to diagnose cytomegalovirus status using the catalog of TCR beta chain sequences. In a later analysis, V and J genes were assigned by comparing TCR nucleotide sequences against IMGT/GENE-DB human TR gene sequences. In a later analysis, CDR3 sequences and most-parsimonious VDJ recombination scenarios were assigned using the TCRdist pipeline. In a later analysis, every TCR beta chain was defined by the combination of its CDR3 amino acid sequence and its V-gene family, and reads without a unique V-gene family were dropped. To address suspected cross-contamination and a sequencing artifact, a later analysis removed roughly 580 highly shared, low-generation-probability nucleotide sequences. In a later analysis, a clonal expansion index was calculated for each public chain from normalized within-repertoire ranks of inferred template counts. In a later analysis, generation probabilities were computed using a VDJ recombination model fitted to out-of-frame rearrangements, and the results were checked against IGoR. A later analysis scored TCR-TCR, TCR-HLA and TCR-CMV co-occurrence with hypergeometric tests, applying a repertoire-size bias correction to TCR pairs. False discovery rates were estimated in a later analysis by permuting HLA or CMV assignments 20 times. A later analysis grouped co-occurring TCRs with DBSCAN, adding TCRdist sequence similarity when clustering within HLA-allele-positive subsets. Repertoires with fewer than 30,000 or more than 120,000 public chains, plus five repertoires with anomalous nucleotide sharing, were excluded from co-occurrence clustering. TCRdb obtained this table from immuneACCESS and retained in-frame rearrangements with V and J assigned. These tables miss some clones; where compared with another copy, unresolved V genes account for less than half of the shortfall, and the remainder is unexplained. V and J calls and clone size are copied from that table; D and trimming were computed from the DNA. The sample table holds more than 95,000 clones, of which 75% to 85% were seen once. About 9.4% of the sample is in the top ten clones.

Here is what the overall study found, with its caveats: A later genetic analysis associated a missense DCLRE1C variant with V-gene and J-gene trimming of TCR beta chains, and an independent cohort replicated the association. In this cohort, only TCR beta chains were sequenced, and detectable features were limited by the absence of alpha or paired-chain data. Specific HLA alleles were associated with around 18,000 TCR beta sequences at a false discovery rate of 0.05 in a later analysis. A cluster of highly shared sequence variants was judged likely to be a technical artifact of the sequencing pipeline. A later analysis found that most CMV-associated TCR beta chains appeared HLA-restricted, with HLA associations seemingly driven largely by CMV exposure. The authors suggested that the approach could potentially be extended to other disease states and immunological phenotypes. A further reported finding was that TCR beta sequences accurately predicted the HLA-A and HLA-B alleles for most subjects in the first cohort. Most TCR sequences were seen in very few donors, while some public TCRs were found in many individuals. Linkage disequilibrium might explain the correlated functional status among segregating V segments, but an unknown experimental factor could not be excluded. Immune exposure information for the cohort was limited to CMV serostatus. Seventeen rarely observed V segments, including chromosome 9 orphons, were excluded from the earlier analysis of several hundred of the donors because counts were too low. Because HLA typing was unavailable for some donors at each locus, only the typed subset was used in association tests. In an earlier analysis of roughly 560 of the donors, most TCR beta V segments were observed in productive rearrangements about 87% or about 30% of the time, broadly matching IMGT annotations. A later genetic analysis reported fewer N-insertions in productive TCRs among donors in an Asian-associated ancestry cluster than the approximately 670-donor mean. Because the 87-base-pair reads could not distinguish some IMGT-functional V segments, including TRBV6-2 and TRBV6-3, those segments were excluded. When HLA alleles, especially DR and DQ, strongly co-occurred, attributing TCR associations to individual alleles was difficult. The study listed 164 TCR beta chains as associated with cytomegalovirus. In a later analysis, several top co-occurrence clusters were reported to appear linked to parvovirus B19, influenza, CMV and Epstein-Barr virus. The classifier was reported to diagnose cytomegalovirus status with high specificity and sensitivity in both the original and validation cohorts. Roughly uniform sequencing depth across donors was assumed in presence/absence analyses, although this assumption may not hold. A later analysis found that TCR association rates varied across HLA loci, with DRB1 alleles showing the most associated TCRs and HLA-C alleles the fewest. Compared with equally common non-associated chains, HLA-associated TCR beta chains in a later analysis were more clonally expanded and had lower generation probabilities. A few of the identified cytomegalovirus-associated TCR beta chains were confirmed in vitro to be specific for cytomegalovirus antigens.

The chain uses TRBV4-3 and TRBJ2-7; the junction holds 7 bases that match TRBD2. The sample comprised PBMCs. This receptor was identified in a woman younger than 35 in good health and CMV-seropositive. The CDR3 protein sequence reads: CASSQESWGGDEQYF. The DNA sequence is as follows: TGCGCCAGCAGCCAAGAAAGTTGGGGGGGTGACGAGCAGTACTTC.